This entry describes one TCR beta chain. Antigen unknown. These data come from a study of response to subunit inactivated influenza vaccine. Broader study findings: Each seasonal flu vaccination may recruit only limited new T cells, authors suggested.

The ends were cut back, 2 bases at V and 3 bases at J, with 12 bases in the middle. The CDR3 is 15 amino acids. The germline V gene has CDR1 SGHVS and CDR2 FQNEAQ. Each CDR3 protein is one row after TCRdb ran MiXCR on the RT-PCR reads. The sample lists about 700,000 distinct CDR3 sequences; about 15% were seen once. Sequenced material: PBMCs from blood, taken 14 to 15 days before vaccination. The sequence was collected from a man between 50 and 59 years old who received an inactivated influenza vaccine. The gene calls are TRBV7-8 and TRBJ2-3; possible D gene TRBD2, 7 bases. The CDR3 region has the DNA TGTGCCAGCAGCTTATTTGAGGGGGGGACAGATACGCAGTATTTT. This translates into CASSLFEGGTDTQYF.